The present TCR beta chain was sequenced within a study of T-cell reconstitution after alpha-beta-depleted transplantation in children. TCRbeta library preparation incorporated unique molecular identifiers. Via MiXCR, TCRdb re-called the PCR reads, giving one row per CDR3 protein. The data show more than 300,000 distinct CDR3 sequences, roughly 17% seen once. Study findings and constraints: Reports say that about two months after transplant, the alpha-beta T cells came out of several hundred graft clones that had expanded. The main origin of T-cell counts and diversity one year after transplant was newly produced T cells. The study traced high day-60 TCRbeta diversity in some patients to surviving recipient T cells and thymic progenitors.

With 3 bases removed from V and 5 bases from J, the gap between germline ends came to 4 bases. Looked up from germline, CDR1 is WSHSY and CDR2 is SAAADI. This CDR3 spans 12 amino acids. This clonotype was seen only a few times. The antigen remains unidentified. The specimen comprised PBMCs, mostly from graft donor cells, sampled 360 days after TCRalphabeta/CD19-depleted stem cell transplant. This TCR was recovered from a male patient under 10 years old who had a stem cell transplant for acute lymphoblastic leukemia, so the T cells may come from the graft donor. This chain connects TRBV10-2 to TRBJ2-2; D unresolved. The CDR3 loop reads CASSDGTGELFF. The CDR3 DNA sequence: TGCGCCAGCAGTGATGGAACCGGGGAGCTGTTTTTT.